The source of this TCR beta chain is a study of CD8 T cells in ankylosing spondylitis. Findings and limits, study-wide: A motif of under 10 highly homologous TCR beta variants was seen as apparently characteristic of ankylosing spondylitis blood. Reports say disease-linked clones showed up significantly more in matched ankylosing spondylitis synovial fluid.

The germline V gene has CDR1 MNHEY and CDR2 SMNVEV (reference sequence). Trimming took 3 bases from V and 2 from J, leaving 10 bases between them. This CDR3 spans 15 amino acids. This clonotype has a count of ten or more. Its antigen is currently unknown. In making TCR beta libraries, quantitative 5'-RACE with molecular barcodes was used. One entry per CDR3 protein results from TCRdb running MiXCR on the 5' RACE reads. The sample consists of around 150,000 distinct CDR3 sequences, about 17% of them appearing once. The sample was blood, either unsorted or a sorted T cell fraction (not recorded which). V gene TRBV27 combines with J gene TRBJ2-2; no clear D. The source of this sequence is a male donor with ankylosing spondylitis or in good health (not recorded which). CDR3 in amino acids: CASSFNWGNTGELFF. The CDR3 DNA reads as TGTGCCAGCAGTTTTAACTGGGGTAACACCGGGGAGCTGTTTTTT.